This passage covers 25 T cell receptor beta chains from one sample sequenced in a study of cytotoxic CD8 clonotypes in ibrutinib-treated CLL. Profiling relied on immunoSEQ multiplex PCR, and the TCRdb table lists in-frame clones only, not all of them. The sample holds 50,000 to 65,000 clones; approximately 54% are singletons and the top ten take roughly 14%. The sequencing used PBMCs, collected after 12 months of ibrutinib treatment. These receptors were obtained from a human donor with chronic lymphocytic leukemia.

This clone has only a few counts. This chain joins TRBV5-6 and TRBJ2-1; D not resolved. CDR1 is SGHDT and CDR2 is YYEEEE in the germline V gene. The V end lost 3 bases, the J end lost 10 bases, and 14 bases lay between the germline ends. CDR3 length: 13 residues. This CDR3 reads CASSYLERIEQFF. For the CDR3, the DNA is TGTGCCAGCAGCTACTTAGAAAGGATCGAGCAGTTCTTC.

This chain uses TRBV2 with TRBJ2-5; 8 bases line up with TRBD1. This CDR3 region has 16 residues. Germline CDR1 and CDR2: SNHLY and FYNNEI. J was trimmed by 4 bases and V by 0 bases; bases with no gene match: 7. CDR3: CASSEAPAGGTETQYF. The CDR3 DNA is TGTGCCAGCAGTGAAGCCCCGGCAGGGGGCACAGAGACCCAGTACTTC.

The chain has TRBV5-1 and TRBJ2-7; D unclear. This CDR3 spans 14 amino acids. V was cut by 2 bases and J by 2 bases, with 11 bases left in between. Germline V gene sequence: CDR1 SGHRS, CDR2 YFSETQ. CDR3 nucleotides: TGCGCCAGCAGCTTAGACGAGCCCCCCTACGAGCAGTACTTC. This encodes CASSLDEPPYEQYF.

The CDR3: CASSSLGEQFF. CDR3 coding DNA: TGTGCCAGCAGCTCCCTAGGTGAGCAGTTCTTC. This chain uses TRBV11-2 with TRBJ2-1; D is unclear. CDR1 SGHAT and CDR2 FQNNGV come from the germline V gene. V shed 4 bases and J shed 9 bases, with 7 bases lying between them. This CDR3 has 11 residues.

This chain joins TRBV6-5 and TRBJ1-2, with D unresolved. CDR3 size: 13 residues. CDR1 MNHEY and CDR2 SVGAGI come from the germline V gene. Trimming left V 5 bases short and J 4 bases short, with 11 bases between. CDR3 residues: CASSRSEVYGYTF. CDR3 coding DNA: TGTGCCAGCAGTCGATCAGAAGTCTATGGCTACACCTTC.

In regard to this clone: One base away lies a much larger clone, so this may be a sequencing read error. The chain carries TRBV5-4 and TRBJ2-3; D is undetermined. The CDR3 extends over 12 amino acids. Trimming removed 1 base at V and 4 bases at J, with 4 bases between. From germline, CDR1 is SGHNT and CDR2 YYREEE (reference sequence). The CDR3 DNA reads as TGTGCCAGCAGCTTGAGGGCAGATACGCAGTATTTT. As protein: CASSLRADTQYF.

This chain uses TRBV5-1 with TRBJ2-1, with a possible D match to TRBD1 (6 bases). Germline V gene sequence: CDR1 SGHRS, CDR2 YFSETQ. The V gene lost 1 base and the J gene lost 1 base, with 12 bases spanning the gap. The CDR3 runs to 16 residues. CDR3 protein: CASSLTGQTSYNEQFF. CDR3 nucleotide sequence: TGCGCCAGCAGCTTGACAGGGCAGACTTCCTACAATGAGCAGTTCTTC.

This chain uses TRBV28 with TRBJ2-3; possible D gene TRBD2, 6 bases. The V end was cut by 6 bases, the J end by 9 bases, with 13 bases between. This CDR3 is built from 12 residues. The germline CDR1 and CDR2 sequences are MDHEN and SYDVKM. DNA of the CDR3: TGTGCCAGCAGCACTGAGGCGGGGACGCAGTATTTT. Translation gives CASSTEAGTQYF. Full variable domain (rest looked up from reference TRBV28 and TRBJ2-3): DVKVTQSSRYLVKRTGEKVFLECVQDMDHENMFWYRQDPGLGLRLIYFSYDVKMKEKGDIPEGYSVSREKKERFSLILESASTNQTSMYLCASSTEAGTQYFGPGTRLTVL.

The chain combines TRBV15 with TRBJ1-5; TRBD1 matches 9 bases. This CDR3 is built from 16 residues. V dropped 3 bases and J dropped 6; count of bases not matched to a gene: 9. Germline V gene data show CDR1 as LNHNV and CDR2 as YYDKDF (reference sequence). CDR3 nucleotides: TGTGCCACCAGCAGTCAGCGGACAGGGGATGCTCAGCCCCAGCATTTT. Translation gives CATSSQRTGDAQPQHF.

The chain uses TRBV19 and TRBJ2-2, with TRBD1 matching 8 bases. Germline values: CDR1 LNHDA, CDR2 SQIVND (reference sequence). J lost 4 bases, V lost 3 bases, and 7 bases had no gene match. The CDR3 runs 16 residues. The CDR3 loop is CASSMAGGRGTGELFF. The CDR3, as DNA: TGTGCCAGTAGTATGGCAGGGGGCCGGGGCACCGGGGAGCTGTTTTTT.

CDR3 residues: CASSYRVAKNIQYF. The CDR3 coding sequence is TGTGCCAGCAGTTACCGGGTAGCCAAAAACATTCAGTACTTC. This sequence joins TRBV6-6 and TRBJ2-4; D remains unclear. Germline loops: CDR1 MNHNY, CDR2 SVGAGI (reference sequence). V was trimmed by 2 bases and J by 0 bases, leaving 5 bases between them. The CDR3 contains 14 residues.

This sequence joins TRBV6-4 and TRBJ1-1; the D gene is possibly TRBD1 (6 bases). The CDR3 spans 14 residues. Trimming took 4 bases from V and 1 from J, leaving 10 bases between them. Germline V CDR1 and CDR2: MRHNA, SNTAGT. Here the CDR3 DNA reads TGTGCCAGCAGTGTACAGGGAGGGAACACTGAAGCTTTCTTT. Protein: CASSVQGGNTEAFF.

The chain carries TRBV19 and TRBJ1-2; D uncertain. Between the trimmed V and J ends, which lost 4 bases and 5 bases, there was a span of 23 bases. The CDR3 extends over 17 amino acids. Germline V gene lookup returns CDR1 LNHDA and CDR2 SQIVND (reference sequence). CDR3 sequence (DNA): TGTGCCAGTAGTAATCTATACTCGGAACATACCAGTTATGGCTACACCTTC. Amino acid sequence: CASSNLYSEHTSYGYTF.

This clone was found a few times. This rearrangement joins TRBV11-2 to TRBJ2-3; D perhaps matches TRBD2 (6 bases). From germline, CDR1 is SGHAT and CDR2 FQNNGV. Trimming cost V 8 bases and J 1 base, with 13 bases left between them. This CDR3 spans 14 amino acids. The CDR3 loop is CASGDWWGTDTQYF. Written as DNA, the CDR3 is TGTGCCAGCGGGGACTGGTGGGGCACAGATACGCAGTATTTT.

V is TRBV4-1 and J is TRBJ2-7, with D possibly TRBD1 on 6 matching bases. The CDR3 contains 14 residues. Trimming took off 4 bases at V and 2 bases at J, with 12 bases between the two ends. Germline CDR1 and CDR2: MGHRA and YSYEKL. The CDR3 spells CASSRSDRAYEQYF. For the CDR3, the DNA is TGCGCCAGCAGCCGCTCGGACAGAGCCTACGAGCAGTACTTC.

The chain employs TRBV18 and TRBJ1-5, with D unclear. V was cut by 2 bases and J by 4 bases, with 9 bases left in between. CDR3 length: 14 amino acids. The germline V gene encodes CDR1 KGHSH and CDR2 LQKENI. CDR3 loop: CASSPNSGNQPQHF. The DNA for the CDR3 is TGTGCCAGCTCACCAAACAGTGGAAATCAGCCCCAGCATTTT.

This chain connects TRBV7-6 to TRBJ2-1, with a tentative D call TRBD2 (7 bases). The CDR3 spans 14 residues. CDR1 and CDR2 from the germline V gene are SGHVS and FNYEAQ. The V end was cut by 4 bases, the J end by 8 bases, with 15 bases between. CDR3 DNA: TGTGCCAGCAGCTCCCTGGGGGGGCCTGATGAGCAGTTCTTC. Its translation: CASSSLGGPDEQFF.

This clone is classed as medium-sized. The CDR3 spells CASQGTGGRRNTEAFF. The CDR3, as DNA: TGTGCCAGCCAGGGGACAGGGGGCAGGAGGAACACTGAAGCTTTCTTT. The chain employs TRBV7-9 and TRBJ1-1; 12 bases are shared with TRBD1. This CDR3 is 16 amino acids long. The germline V gene has CDR1 SEHNR and CDR2 FQNEAQ (reference sequence). With V trimmed by 8 bases and J by 1 base, 8 bases remained unmatched.

The chain uses TRBV7-9 and TRBJ2-7; possible D gene TRBD1, 6 bases. The CDR3 has 13 amino acids. Trimming left V 5 bases short and J 3 bases short, with 11 bases between. CDR1 is SEHNR, CDR2 FQNEAQ, per germline (reference sequence). For the CDR3, the DNA is TGTGCCAGCAGCGCCCGGGACAACTACGAGCAGTACTTC. Translation gives CASSARDNYEQYF.

This clone was observed a handful of times. V usage is TRBV7-9 and J usage is TRBJ2-1, with D uncertain. The germline V and J ends were trimmed by 1 base and 3 bases, with 7 bases remaining between them. Germline CDR1 reads SEHNR; CDR2 reads FQNEAQ (reference sequence). The CDR3 loop spans 14 amino acids. The CDR3 DNA follows: TGTGCCAGCAGCTTAGACGGCTACTACAATGAGCAGTTCTTC. Its translation is CASSLDGYYNEQFF.

The chain uses TRBV5-1 and TRBJ2-3; TRBD2 agrees at 9 bases. With V trimmed by 7 bases and J by 6 bases, 18 bases remained unmatched. This CDR3 comprises 17 residues. Germline V lookup: CDR1 SGHRS, CDR2 YFSETQ. The CDR3 protein is CASSRRAAGGPVDTQYF. The CDR3, as DNA: TGCGCCAGCTCACGAAGAGCGGCGGGGGGGCCAGTGGATACGCAGTATTTT. Full variable domain (missing parts from reference TRBV5-1 and TRBJ2-3): KAGVTQTPRYLIKTRGQQVTLSCSPISGHRSVSWYQQTPGQGLQFLFEYFSETQRNKGNFPGRFSGRQFSNSRSEMNVSTLELGDSALYLCASSRRAAGGPVDTQYFGPGTRLTVL.

The chain uses TRBV5-6 and TRBJ2-3; 10 bases are a match to TRBD1. V gave up 3 bases and J gave up 1 base; unmatched junction bases: 2. The CDR3 loop spans 15 amino acids. Germline assignment: CDR1 SGHDT and CDR2 YYEEEE. The CDR3 is CASSSGTGGTDTQYF. In DNA, the CDR3 is TGTGCCAGCAGCTCCGGGACAGGGGGCACAGATACGCAGTATTTT.

The genes are TRBV19 and TRBJ1-1; D uncertain. The V gene lost 5 bases and the J gene lost 0 bases, with 16 bases spanning the gap. From germline, CDR1 is LNHDA and CDR2 SQIVND (reference sequence). The CDR3 covers 16 residues. This chain's CDR3 is CASSERGGLMNTEAFF. DNA of the CDR3: TGTGCCAGTAGTGAGCGGGGAGGCCTCATGAACACTGAAGCTTTCTTT.

The chain joins TRBV5-1 to TRBJ1-3; D is ambiguous. Germline V CDR1 and CDR2: SGHRS, YFSETQ. CDR3 length equals 17 residues. The V gene lost 3 bases and the J gene lost 0 bases, with 16 bases spanning the gap. CDR3 DNA: TGCGCCAGCAGCTGGGCCCCTGGATCCAACTCTGGAAACACCATATATTTT. Residues: CASSWAPGSNSGNTIYF.

This clone was seen more than once but under ten times. The chain has TRBV6-1 and TRBJ2-1; D possibly corresponds to TRBD2 (5 bases). The CDR3 spans 14 residues. Trimming took off 3 bases at V and 3 bases at J, with 9 bases between the two ends. Germline CDR1 MNHNS, CDR2 SASEGT. The CDR3 DNA reads TGTGCCAGCAGTGACAGAGGGCTCTACAATGAGCAGTTCTTC. Its protein product is CASSDRGLYNEQFF.